This TCR beta chain was obtained from a study of human T cells and chemical hapten exposure. V lost 0 bases, J lost 3 bases, and 7 bases lay in between. The CDR3 totals 14 residues. CDR1 is MGHDK, CDR2 SYGVNS, per germline. This clonotype was picked up a small number of times. Time point here: patch test 3, about 24 weeks after DPC sensitization. The treatment is: therapeutic diphenylcyclopropenone sensitization with weekly scalp DPC. Each CDR3 protein gets one entry after TCRdb re-called the RACE reads with MiXCR. The sample records 95,000 to 150,000 distinct CDR3 sequences, approximately 10% being singletons.

The chain joins TRBV25-1 to TRBJ2-3; D is unresolved. The receptor's source is a woman between 45 and 65 years old with alopecia areata. Some clones in this sample may be carry-over from other donors' samples. The sample in question was whole blood, obtained in connection with sensitization to the hapten diphenylcyclopropenone (DPC). Here the CDR3 reads CASSEYKLTDTQYF. For the CDR3, the DNA is TGTGCCAGCAGTGAATATAAGTTAACAGATACGCAGTATTTT. Combining the CDR3 with reference TRBV25-1 and TRBJ2-3 gives the whole variable domain EADIYQTPRYLVIGTGKKITLECSQTMGHDKMYWYQQDPGMELHLIHYSYGVNSTEKGDLSSESTVSRIRTEHFPLTLESARPSHTSQYLCASSEYKLTDTQYFGPGTRLTVL.